This TCR beta chain is drawn from a study of CD8 T cells in Susac syndrome (dated by TCRdb to the late 2010s). Turning to the overall study: Repertoire sequencing was used to test whether CD8+ T cell activation and differentiation in Susac syndrome was antigen driven.

To note about this clonotype: Its specific antigen is unknown. Nothing much larger sits one base from this clone, and base qualities are not available.

RNA was extracted using the RNeasy kit, and roughly 0.45 to 1 microgram was reverse transcribed with random hexamers. The immunoSEQ multiplex PCR assay, covering 54 Vbeta and 13 Jbeta segments, was used to amplify TCR beta CDR3 regions. PCR amplification bias was corrected using a synthetic template baseline for primer optimization and computational correction. As for the original processing: Reads were annotated to V, D and J genes per IMGT and analyzed with immunoSEQ Analyzer, keeping only productive sequences. Clonality was computed as one minus Shannon entropy normalized by log2 of the number of productive unique sequences. For each patient and control, public and private clones were evaluated among the 100 most prevalent clones. A clone was defined as Susac-specific if it was absent from the healthy and MS cohorts, from approximately 980 published viral clones and from other ImmuneACCESS disease sequences. TCRdb cleaned the public reads at Q25 with fastp, built clones with MiXCR and kept in-frame beta chains. Identical CDR3 protein sequences are pooled into one entry, listed with their most common genes and DNA. V and J calls and clone size were set by TCRdb, not the authors. This sample comprises about 300,000 distinct CDR3 sequences, roughly nine tenths of them detected only once. 0.06% to 0.075% of the sample belongs to the ten largest clones.

Study-wide findings and limitations: The number of individuals in the TCR sequencing and HLA analysis was acknowledged as relatively small.

V loses 0 bases at its end and J loses 8 bases; junction bases beyond the gene matches: 11. Reading from cysteine to phenylalanine, the CDR3 counts 16 amino acids. Of all the DNA, just the CDR3 is kept, 48 bases in frame from base 1. CDR1 SGHRS and CDR2 YFSETQ are derived from the germline V gene. Peripheral blood CD8+ and CD4+ T cells from healthy donors, Susac syndrome patients and multiple sclerosis patients were profiled using high-throughput TCR beta sequencing. The multiple sclerosis controls were treatment-naive patients whose relapsing-remitting disease, either stable or active, fulfilled the revised McDonald criteria. CD8+ TEMRA cells were enriched by FACS, while bulk CD8+ and CD4+ T cells were purified by magnetic negative isolation. Blood was drawn into EDTA tubes, processed within 24 hours, and PBMCs were isolated by density gradient centrifugation. PBMCs destined for TCR sequencing were cryopreserved in liquid nitrogen and later thawed in a 37 °C water bath. A purity of at least 90% was achieved for sorted or isolated CD4+, CD8+ and CD8+ TEMRA cells.

Sequenced sample: CD4+ T cells from PBMCs. The sequence is built from TRBV5-1 and TRBJ2-1, with 7 bases matching TRBD1. The origin of this receptor is a human donor with multiple sclerosis. The DNA is as follows: TGCGCCAGCAGCTTGGTTGCAGGGGGTCTACACGATGAGCAGTTCTTC. It codes for CASSLVAGGLHDEQFF.